The next 6 T cell receptor beta chains were all read from a single sample in a study of tumor-infiltrating lymphocytes in localized non-small cell lung cancer. The assay was immunoSEQ multiplex PCR, and TCRdb's table has in-frame clones only and misses some. Of approximately 9,500 clones listed, 70% to 85% are singletons. The sample taken for sequencing was uninvolved lung tissue not adjacent to the tumor. The receptors were sampled from a human donor with non-small cell lung cancer.

V gene TRBV28 combines with J gene TRBJ1-5; tentatively, D is TRBD1 (5 bases). The ends were cut back, 3 bases at V and 1 base at J, with 10 bases in the middle. Germline V lookup: CDR1 MDHEN, CDR2 SYDVKM. The CDR3 runs to 15 residues. CDR3 nucleotides: TGTGCCAGCAGTTTGTTTTCAGGGAGCAATCAGCCCCAGCATTTT. Translation gives CASSLFSGSNQPQHF. Together with reference TRBV28 and TRBJ1-5, the CDR3 gives the full variable domain: DVKVTQSSRYLVKRTGEKVFLECVQDMDHENMFWYRQDPGLGLRLIYFSYDVKMKEKGDIPEGYSVSREKKERFSLILESASTNQTSMYLCASSLFSGSNQPQHFGDGTRLSIL.

The V and J genes are TRBV25-1 and TRBJ2-1, with D perhaps assigned TRBD1 or TRBD2 (5 bases each). Germline V lookup: CDR1 MGHDK, CDR2 SYGVNS. The CDR3 extends over 16 amino acids. V was shortened by 4 bases and J by 0 bases, with 13 bases between the two germline ends. CDR3 loop: CASSASGTLSYNEQFF. The DNA for the CDR3 is TGTGCCAGCAGTGCTTCCGGGACCCTCTCCTACAATGAGCAGTTCTTC.

J is TRBJ2-7 and V is TRBV6-5; TRBD1 is a possible D gene (6 bases). V was pared by 4 bases and J by 5 bases, with 15 bases between. From germline, CDR1 is MNHEY and CDR2 SVGAGI. This CDR3 is built from 14 residues. The CDR3 region has the DNA TGTGCCAGCAGTTTACAGGGTGTTATCCACGAGCAGTACTTC. Its protein product is CASSLQGVIHEQYF.

Here the CDR3 reads CASSESPGRAYEQYF. The CDR3 DNA is TGTGCCAGCAGTGAATCACCGGGACGGGCCTACGAGCAGTACTTC. The chain is built from TRBV2 and TRBJ2-7; D may be TRBD1 or TRBD2 (5 bases each). The V gene's germline CDR1 is SNHLY and CDR2 FYNNEI. The CDR3 contains 15 residues. Between the trimmed V and J ends, which lost 2 bases and 2 bases, there was a span of 13 bases.

The chain has TRBV10-2 and TRBJ2-7; D is unresolved. Per the germline V gene, CDR1 is WSHSY and CDR2 is SAAADI. Deletions cut 3 bases from V and 0 bases from J, with 9 bases between. This CDR3 contains 14 residues. CDR3 in amino acids: CASSDRFFSYEQYF. CDR3 nucleotide sequence: TGCGCCAGCAGTGATAGGTTTTTCTCCTACGAGCAGTACTTC.

This chain uses TRBV27 with TRBJ2-1; D ambiguous. Trimming removed 10 bases at V and 7 bases at J, with 11 bases between. The CDR3 runs to 11 residues. Germline V gene data show CDR1 as MNHEY and CDR2 as SMNVEV (reference sequence). The CDR3 region has the DNA TGTGCCACCAAAGGTGCGAATGAGCAGTTCTTC. This sequence encodes CATKGANEQFF.